This is a list of T cell receptor beta chains from one sample in a study of cytomegalovirus exposure and HLA in healthy donors. The repertoire was sequenced with immunoSEQ multiplex PCR; TCRdb's copy has only in-frame clones and lacks some. Of around 120,000 clones listed, 15% to 19% are singletons. Sequencing was done on a sample of PBMCs. The receptors here all came from a woman younger than 35 in good health and CMV-seronegative. Both conserved end residues are part of each CDR3. The D gene is left open where the match is weak. The size entry is marked missing in some rows and otherwise reads once, few, many or a size class.

V: TRBV4-1
length: 19
size: few
J: TRBJ2-3
D: TRBD2
CDR3: CASSQEETGLAGRGDTQYF
DNA: TGCGCCAGCAGCCAAGAGGAAACGGGACTAGCGGGACGGGGTGATACGCAGTATTTT

V: TRBV6-4
length: 14
size: NA
J: TRBJ2-3
D: TRBD1
CDR3: CASSDSTGADTQYF
DNA: TGTGCCAGCAGTGACTCGACAGGGGCAGATACGCAGTATTTT

V: TRBV2
length: 16
size: NA
J: TRBJ2-7
D: TRBD1
CDR3: CASSQLRDRAIHEQYF
DNA: TGTGCCAGCAGTCAACTCCGGGACAGGGCTATCCACGAGCAGTACTTC

V: TRBV28
length: 15
size: few
J: TRBJ1-4
D: NA
CDR3: CASSSPGVVGEKLFF
DNA: TGTGCCAGCAGCTCTCCAGGGGTGGTCGGTGAAAAACTGTTTTTT

V: TRBV5-1
length: 11
size: NA
J: TRBJ2-5
D: NA
CDR3: CASSFGETQYF
DNA: TGCGCCAGCAGCTTCGGAGAGACCCAGTACTTC

V: TRBV27
length: 14
size: few
J: TRBJ2-1
D: TRBD1
CDR3: CASSSDREGNEQFF
DNA: TGTGCCAGCAGTTCCGACAGGGAAGGCAATGAGCAGTTCTTC

V: TRBV19
length: 15
size: few
J: TRBJ2-5
D: TRBD2
CDR3: CASSRSGSVSGTQYF
DNA: TGTGCCAGTAGTAGAAGCGGGAGTGTATCAGGGACCCAGTACTTC

V: TRBV2
length: 16
size: few
J: TRBJ1-1
D: NA
CDR3: CASSEALGGRDTEAFF
DNA: TGTGCCAGCAGTGAAGCGCTTGGGGGCAGGGACACTGAAGCTTTCTTT

V: TRBV27
length: 15
size: NA
J: TRBJ2-5
D: NA
CDR3: CASSFTWTAQETQYF
DNA: TGTGCCAGCAGTTTCACTTGGACAGCGCAAGAGACCCAGTACTTC

V: TRBV7-3
length: 16
size: NA
J: TRBJ2-2
D: TRBD2
CDR3: CASSSGLAGGTGELFF
DNA: TGTGCCAGCAGCTCCGGACTAGCGGGAGGCACCGGGGAGCTGTTTTTT

V: TRBV6-4
length: 15
size: NA
J: TRBJ2-3
D: TRBD2
CDR3: CASSDSGGGTDTQYF
DNA: TGTGCCAGCAGTGATAGCGGGGGGGGCACAGATACGCAGTATTTT

V: TRBV10-1
length: 15
size: few
J: TRBJ2-3
D: TRBD2
CDR3: CASITSGGAGDTQYF
DNA: TGCGCCAGCATTACTAGCGGGGGGGCCGGAGATACGCAGTATTTT

V: TRBV27
length: 13
size: NA
J: TRBJ1-2
D: TRBD1
CDR3: CASRWGQGYGYTF
DNA: TGTGCCAGCAGGTGGGGACAGGGCTATGGCTACACCTTC

V: TRBV4-1
length: 15
size: NA
J: TRBJ1-4
D: TRBD1
CDR3: CASSHGTGGGEKLFF
DNA: TGCGCCAGCAGCCATGGGACAGGAGGCGGAGAAAAACTGTTTTTT

V: TRBV15
length: 14
size: few
J: TRBJ2-2
D: NA
CDR3: CATSRDPVAGELFF
DNA: TGTGCCACCAGCAGAGACCCGGTTGCCGGGGAGCTGTTTTTT

V: TRBV28
length: 17
size: NA
J: TRBJ2-3
D: TRBD1
CDR3: CASSPRTGGVSGDTQYF
DNA: TGTGCCAGCAGTCCTCGTACAGGGGGCGTCTCGGGGGATACGCAGTATTTT

V: TRBV28
length: 17
size: NA
J: TRBJ2-1
D: TRBD2
CDR3: CASSLATSGDAYNEQFF
DNA: TGTGCCAGCAGTTTAGCGACTAGCGGGGACGCCTACAATGAGCAGTTCTTC

V: TRBV2
length: 16
size: few
J: TRBJ2-6
D: TRBD2
CDR3: CASYGGFSSGANVLTF
DNA: TGTGCCAGCTACGGGGGGTTCAGTTCTGGGGCCAACGTCCTGACTTTC

V: TRBV19
length: 15
size: few
J: TRBJ1-1
D: NA
CDR3: CASSKGGRLNTEAFF
DNA: TGTGCCAGTAGTAAGGGAGGCAGGCTGAACACTGAAGCTTTCTTT

V: TRBV6-6
length: 15
size: once
J: TRBJ2-7
D: NA
CDR3: CASSYEGPKAYEQYF
DNA: TGTGCCAGCAGTTACGAGGGCCCAAAGGCCTACGAGCAGTACTTC

V: TRBV10-3
length: 16
size: NA
J: TRBJ1-1
D: NA
CDR3: CAISESTAGAGTEAFF
DNA: TGTGCCATCAGTGAGTCGACCGCAGGGGCAGGGACTGAAGCTTTCTTT

V: TRBV5-1
length: 15
size: few
J: TRBJ2-2
D: NA
CDR3: CASSAAAGKSGELFF
DNA: TGCGCCAGCAGCGCGGCGGCCGGGAAGAGCGGGGAGCTGTTTTTT

V: TRBV29-1
length: 12
size: few
J: TRBJ2-3
D: NA
CDR3: CSALWRTDTQYF
DNA: TGCAGCGCACTGTGGAGGACAGATACGCAGTATTTT

V: TRBV9
length: 14
size: few
J: TRBJ1-1
D: NA
CDR3: CASRSGSSYAEAFF
DNA: TGTGCCAGCAGAAGCGGGTCCTCTTACGCTGAAGCTTTCTTT

V: TRBV10-3
length: 15
size: few
J: TRBJ2-1
D: NA
CDR3: CAIGALSGSYNEQFF
DNA: TGTGCCATCGGGGCCTTGTCTGGCTCCTACAATGAGCAGTTCTTC

V: TRBV30
length: 15
size: few
J: TRBJ2-2
D: NA
CDR3: CAWSVPNRDSGELFF
DNA: TGTGCCTGGAGTGTCCCGAATAGGGACTCCGGGGAGCTGTTTTTT

V: TRBV30
length: 13
size: NA
J: TRBJ1-1
D: NA
CDR3: CAWSLGRGTEAFF
DNA: TGTGCCTGGAGTTTGGGTCGGGGCACTGAAGCTTTCTTT

V: TRBV28
length: 14
size: few
J: TRBJ2-5
D: NA
CDR3: CASNGGAVIETQYF
DNA: TGTGCCAGCAACGGAGGGGCGGTGATAGAGACCCAGTACTTC

V: TRBV5-1
length: 13
size: NA
J: TRBJ2-1
D: NA
CDR3: CASSLMGESEQFF
DNA: TGCGCCAGCAGCTTGATGGGAGAGTCGGAGCAGTTCTTC

V: TRBV12-5
length: 17
size: NA
J: TRBJ2-7
D: TRBD1
CDR3: CASGLVLLGTGGFEQYF
DNA: TGTGCTAGTGGTTTGGTACTATTAGGGACAGGGGGCTTCGAGCAGTACTTC

V: TRBV2
length: 14
size: NA
J: TRBJ2-3
D: TRBD2
CDR3: CASRRGRGADTQYF
DNA: TGTGCCAGCAGGCGGGGGAGAGGTGCAGATACGCAGTATTTT

V: TRBV5-1
length: 13
size: NA
J: TRBJ2-5
D: TRBD1
CDR3: CASSFLQGETQYF
DNA: TGCGCCAGCAGCTTTCTACAGGGGGAGACCCAGTACTTC

V: TRBV29-1
length: 16
size: few
J: TRBJ2-1
D: TRBD2
CDR3: CSVEGRLAGGYNEQFF
DNA: TGCAGCGTTGAAGGGCGGCTAGCGGGAGGGTACAATGAGCAGTTCTTC

V: TRBV30
length: 15
size: few
J: TRBJ2-3
D: NA
CDR3: CAWSVRRSSTDTQYF
DNA: TGTGCCTGGAGTGTAAGGCGGTCTAGCACAGATACGCAGTATTTT

V: TRBV27
length: 12
size: NA
J: TRBJ2-1
D: NA
CDR3: CASSPSGRGQFF
DNA: TGTGCCAGCAGTCCAAGCGGGCGAGGGCAGTTCTTC

V: TRBV5-4
length: 16
size: few
J: TRBJ2-2
D: NA
CDR3: CASRAGTPTIPGELFF
DNA: TGTGCCAGCAGGGCCGGGACTCCTACGATCCCCGGGGAGCTGTTTTTT

V: TRBV7-8
length: 12
size: few
J: TRBJ2-1
D: NA
CDR3: CASSWTSYEQFF
DNA: TGTGCCAGCAGCTGGACATCTTATGAGCAGTTCTTC

V: TRBV4-1
length: 14
size: NA
J: TRBJ1-6
D: NA
CDR3: CASSAQGDGSPLHF
DNA: TGCGCCAGCAGCGCACAGGGAGACGGTTCACCCCTCCACTTT

V: TRBV9
length: 16
size: NA
J: TRBJ1-2
D: NA
CDR3: CASSPSQGTAGYGYTF
DNA: TGTGCCAGCAGCCCATCTCAGGGCACCGCGGGGTATGGCTACACCTTC

V: TRBV29-1
length: 15
size: few
J: TRBJ1-1
D: NA
CDR3: CSVEPSALGNTEAFF
DNA: TGCAGCGTTGAACCGAGCGCATTAGGGAACACTGAAGCTTTCTTT

V: TRBV2
length: 12
size: NA
J: TRBJ2-7
D: NA
CDR3: CASSRGSYEQYF
DNA: TGTGCCAGCAGTAGGGGATCCTACGAGCAGTACTTC

V: TRBV5-7
length: 16
size: few
J: TRBJ2-1
D: TRBD2
CDR3: CASSFPGPSGSDEQFF
DNA: TGTGCCAGCAGCTTCCCAGGGCCTAGCGGGAGTGATGAGCAGTTCTTC

V: TRBV2
length: 16
size: few
J: TRBJ1-6
D: NA
CDR3: CASRTLTRTYNSPLHF
DNA: TGTGCCAGCAGGACCTTGACAAGGACCTATAATTCACCCCTCCACTTT

V: TRBV19
length: 14
size: NA
J: TRBJ1-1
D: NA
CDR3: CASSIGREVTEAFF
DNA: TGTGCCAGTAGTATAGGCAGGGAGGTCACTGAAGCTTTCTTT

V: TRBV29-1
length: 13
size: few
J: TRBJ2-7
D: TRBD2
CDR3: CSYSGGGTYEQYF
DNA: TGCAGCTATAGCGGGGGGGGAACCTACGAGCAGTACTTC

V: TRBV6-5
length: 12
size: NA
J: TRBJ2-5
D: TRBD1
CDR3: CASTATGETQYF
DNA: TGTGCCAGCACCGCGACAGGGGAGACCCAGTACTTC

V: TRBV19
length: 14
size: few
J: TRBJ1-1
D: NA
CDR3: CASSHWREVTEAFF
DNA: TGTGCCAGTAGTCACTGGAGGGAGGTCACTGAAGCTTTCTTT